These T cell receptor beta chains were read from a single sample in a study of control samples from healthy donors and cancer patients. Method: immunoSEQ multiplex PCR; TCRdb's copy keeps in-frame clones and lacks some. The sample includes approximately 110,000 clones, about 89% seen only once; the top ten take approximately 15%. The sample comprised blood. The receptors were gathered from a woman aged 50 to 65 in good health. The CDR3 runs from the conserved cysteine through the conserved F or W. The order of the fields is clone size, V gene, D gene, J gene, CDR3 DNA, CDR3 protein. A D gene is named only where the DNA matches it firmly. Not all rows give a size; the values are once, few, many and, for expanded clones, a class.

clone size: -
V gene: TRBV6-2/TRBV6-3
D gene: -
J gene: TRBJ1-6
CDR3 DNA: TGTGCCAGCAGTTACCATTCCTCACCCCTCCACTTT
CDR3 protein: CASSYHSSPLHF

clone size: -
V gene: TRBV2
D gene: TRBD1
J gene: TRBJ2-3
CDR3 DNA: TGTGCCAGCAGTGGGCAGGGGGCCTCCACAGATACGCAGTATTTT
CDR3 protein: CASSGQGASTDTQYF

clone size: -
V gene: TRBV10-3
D gene: -
J gene: TRBJ1-1
CDR3 DNA: TGTGCCATCACCGAGAATTCAGGGGTGACTGAAGCTTTCTTT
CDR3 protein: CAITENSGVTEAFF

clone size: -
V gene: TRBV6-2/TRBV6-3
D gene: TRBD2
J gene: TRBJ2-3
CDR3 DNA: TGTGCCAGCAGTTACTCGTTGGGACTAGCGGAAAGCACAGATACGCAGTATTTT
CDR3 protein: CASSYSLGLAESTDTQYF

clone size: -
V gene: TRBV7-2
D gene: TRBD1
J gene: TRBJ2-3
CDR3 DNA: TGTGCCAGCAACCCGCGACTCGGGACAGTGCTGGATACGCAGTATTTT
CDR3 protein: CASNPRLGTVLDTQYF

clone size: -
V gene: TRBV18
D gene: TRBD2
J gene: TRBJ2-3
CDR3 DNA: TGTGCCAGCTCACCCTTAGCGGGAGGGCAGGCAGATACGCAGTATTTT
CDR3 protein: CASSPLAGGQADTQYF

clone size: once
V gene: TRBV5-1
D gene: -
J gene: TRBJ1-6
CDR3 DNA: TGCGCCAGCAGCTTGGGTTGGGGCGTATCCACCAATTCACCCCTCCACTTT
CDR3 protein: CASSLGWGVSTNSPLHF

clone size: -
V gene: TRBV10-3
D gene: -
J gene: TRBJ2-3
CDR3 DNA: TGTGCCATCAGTGAGTCCGAGAGAACCACAGATACGCAGTATTTT
CDR3 protein: CAISESERTTDTQYF

clone size: -
V gene: TRBV5-6
D gene: -
J gene: TRBJ1-5
CDR3 DNA: TGTGCCAGCAGCTTCAGGTATAGCAATCAGCCCCAGCATTTT
CDR3 protein: CASSFRYSNQPQHF

clone size: few
V gene: TRBV11-1
D gene: TRBD1
J gene: TRBJ2-5
CDR3 DNA: TGTGCCAGCAGCTCAAACCGGGGACAGGGCCAAGAGACCCAGTACTTC
CDR3 protein: CASSSNRGQGQETQYF

clone size: -
V gene: TRBV6-6
D gene: -
J gene: TRBJ1-1
CDR3 DNA: TGTGCCAGCAGTTACGGTCCTGAAGCTTTCTTT
CDR3 protein: CASSYGPEAFF

clone size: few
V gene: TRBV5-1
D gene: TRBD1
J gene: TRBJ1-6
CDR3 DNA: TGCGCCAGCAGCCCCTGGACAGGGGGCGCAGGTTCACCCCTCCACTTT
CDR3 protein: CASSPWTGGAGSPLHF

clone size: -
V gene: TRBV7-8
D gene: TRBD1
J gene: TRBJ1-2
CDR3 DNA: TGTGCCAGCAGCCCATCTCGGACAGGGGCAATCTATGGCTACACCTTC
CDR3 protein: CASSPSRTGAIYGYTF

clone size: -
V gene: TRBV7-2
D gene: TRBD1
J gene: TRBJ1-1
CDR3 DNA: TGTGCCAGCAGCTTAGGTGGGACAGGGGGCTCGGGTGAAGCTTTCTTT
CDR3 protein: CASSLGGTGGSGEAFF

clone size: -
V gene: TRBV10-3
D gene: -
J gene: TRBJ1-5
CDR3 DNA: TGTGCCATCAGTGAGTCACGGCCTAGCAATCAGCCCCAGCATTTT
CDR3 protein: CAISESRPSNQPQHF

clone size: -
V gene: TRBV5-8
D gene: -
J gene: TRBJ1-1
CDR3 DNA: TGTGCCAGCAGCTTAAGTGGGGTATTATCCACTGAAGCTTTCTTT
CDR3 protein: CASSLSGVLSTEAFF

clone size: -
V gene: TRBV29-1
D gene: TRBD1
J gene: TRBJ1-1
CDR3 DNA: TGCAGCGTTGTCCCAGGGGGCGGAATGAACACTGAAGCTTTCTTT
CDR3 protein: CSVVPGGGMNTEAFF

clone size: -
V gene: TRBV25-1
D gene: TRBD1
J gene: TRBJ2-1
CDR3 DNA: TGTGCCAGCAAACAGGGGGCATGGAATGAGCAGTTCTTC
CDR3 protein: CASKQGAWNEQFF

clone size: -
V gene: TRBV6-1
D gene: -
J gene: TRBJ2-5
CDR3 DNA: TGTGCCAGCAGTGAGACCCGGACAGTCCAAGAGACCCAGTACTTC
CDR3 protein: CASSETRTVQETQYF

clone size: -
V gene: TRBV4-3
D gene: -
J gene: TRBJ1-5
CDR3 DNA: TGCGCCAGCAGCCAAGATGGGTACGGGGGTCAGCCCCAGCATTTT
CDR3 protein: CASSQDGYGGQPQHF

clone size: -
V gene: TRBV4-1
D gene: -
J gene: TRBJ2-1
CDR3 DNA: TGCGCCAGCAGCCAAGTCCCTGTTTGGGGCAATGAGCAGTTCTTC
CDR3 protein: CASSQVPVWGNEQFF

clone size: -
V gene: TRBV5-1
D gene: -
J gene: TRBJ1-2
CDR3 DNA: TGCGCCAGCAGCTTACAAACCGGGTCCGAATCCAACTATGGCTACACCTTC
CDR3 protein: CASSLQTGSESNYGYTF

clone size: once
V gene: TRBV5-1
D gene: TRBD1
J gene: TRBJ1-4
CDR3 DNA: TGCGCCAGCAGCATTCCGGGACAGGGGGACGAAAAACTGTTTTTT
CDR3 protein: CASSIPGQGDEKLFF

clone size: -
V gene: TRBV11-2
D gene: -
J gene: TRBJ1-2
CDR3 DNA: TGTGCCAGCAGCTCCGGGACTCCCTATGGCTACACCTTC
CDR3 protein: CASSSGTPYGYTF

clone size: -
V gene: TRBV5-6
D gene: -
J gene: TRBJ2-7
CDR3 DNA: TGTGCCAGCGCCCTGGGCTACGAGCAGTACTTC
CDR3 protein: CASALGYEQYF

clone size: -
V gene: TRBV28
D gene: -
J gene: TRBJ1-5
CDR3 DNA: TGTGCCAGCAGTCAAATGGAACTACAGGGCTATCAGCCCCAGCATTTT
CDR3 protein: CASSQMELQGYQPQHF

clone size: -
V gene: TRBV5-8
D gene: -
J gene: TRBJ2-1
CDR3 DNA: TGTGCCAGCAGCTCGGACAAACAGTTCTTC
CDR3 protein: CASSSDKQFF

clone size: -
V gene: TRBV19
D gene: -
J gene: TRBJ2-1
CDR3 DNA: TGTGCCACCACGAGACTAGAGGGGACCTACAATGAGCAGTTCTTC
CDR3 protein: CATTRLEGTYNEQFF

clone size: -
V gene: TRBV9
D gene: -
J gene: TRBJ1-2
CDR3 DNA: TGTGCCAGCAGCGTAGGGATAGACTCCTATGGCTACACCTTC
CDR3 protein: CASSVGIDSYGYTF

clone size: -
V gene: TRBV3-1/TRBV3-2
D gene: -
J gene: TRBJ1-2
CDR3 DNA: TGTGCCAGCAGCCCCCGACTGCGCTATGGCTACACCTTC
CDR3 protein: CASSPRLRYGYTF

clone size: few
V gene: TRBV11-3
D gene: -
J gene: TRBJ1-1
CDR3 DNA: TGTGCCTTTAGTAGGGGTGTTGAAGCTTTCTTT
CDR3 protein: CAFSRGVEAFF

clone size: once
V gene: TRBV29-1
D gene: -
J gene: TRBJ2-3
CDR3 DNA: TGCAGCGTCAAGCCCTTCACAGATACGCAGTATTTT
CDR3 protein: CSVKPFTDTQYF

clone size: -
V gene: TRBV4-2
D gene: -
J gene: TRBJ1-1
CDR3 DNA: TGTGCCAGCAGCCAAACTACAGGGTACACTGAAGCTTTCTTT
CDR3 protein: CASSQTTGYTEAFF

clone size: -
V gene: TRBV9
D gene: -
J gene: TRBJ2-5
CDR3 DNA: TGTGCCAGCAGCGTAGTTCCAGGAAAAGAGACCCAGTACTTC
CDR3 protein: CASSVVPGKETQYF

clone size: -
V gene: TRBV7-8
D gene: -
J gene: TRBJ1-6
CDR3 DNA: TGTGCCAGCAGCCGGACAGAGACCCATAATTCACCCCTCCACTTT
CDR3 protein: CASSRTETHNSPLHF

clone size: -
V gene: TRBV7-9
D gene: -
J gene: TRBJ1-5
CDR3 DNA: TGTGCCAGCAGCGACAGTCTAGAAGTAGGTCAGCCCCAGCATTTT
CDR3 protein: CASSDSLEVGQPQHF

clone size: -
V gene: TRBV5-6
D gene: -
J gene: TRBJ1-2
CDR3 DNA: TGTGCCAGCAGCGGAGGACCTCGGTCTAACTATGGCTACACCTTC
CDR3 protein: CASSGGPRSNYGYTF

clone size: -
V gene: TRBV5-1
D gene: -
J gene: TRBJ1-4
CDR3 DNA: TGCGCCAGCAGCTCGACGAGGGGGGCTAATGAAAAACTGTTTTTT
CDR3 protein: CASSSTRGANEKLFF

clone size: once
V gene: TRBV6-5
D gene: TRBD1
J gene: TRBJ1-2
CDR3 DNA: TGTGCCAGCAGGATCCAGGGGGCCTACTATGGCTACACCTTC
CDR3 protein: CASRIQGAYYGYTF

clone size: -
V gene: TRBV5-4
D gene: TRBD2
J gene: TRBJ2-2
CDR3 DNA: TGTGCCAGCTTTATCCTTTCAGGGACTAGCGACACCGGGGAGCTGTTTTTT
CDR3 protein: CASFILSGTSDTGELFF

clone size: -
V gene: TRBV14
D gene: TRBD2
J gene: TRBJ2-5
CDR3 DNA: TGTGCCAGCAGCCAAGGAGGGCGGGGGGCCGTGAAGACCCAGTACTTC
CDR3 protein: CASSQGGRGAVKTQYF

clone size: -
V gene: TRBV5-1
D gene: -
J gene: TRBJ1-4
CDR3 DNA: TGCGCCAGCAGCTTGGCCGAATCGGTGAATGAAAAACTGTTTTTT
CDR3 protein: CASSLAESVNEKLFF

clone size: -
V gene: TRBV19
D gene: -
J gene: TRBJ2-7
CDR3 DNA: TGTGCCAGTAGCCTTGGAAGGACGGGGGAGCAGTACTTC
CDR3 protein: CASSLGRTGEQYF

clone size: -
V gene: TRBV13
D gene: -
J gene: TRBJ2-3
CDR3 DNA: TGTGCCAGCAGCCCTAATGGGAGGCGGGGCACAGATACGCAGTATTTT
CDR3 protein: CASSPNGRRGTDTQYF

clone size: -
V gene: TRBV3-1/TRBV3-2
D gene: TRBD1
J gene: TRBJ2-5
CDR3 DNA: TGTGCCAGCAGCATCTGGACAGGGACGGTCGAGACCCAGTACTTC
CDR3 protein: CASSIWTGTVETQYF

clone size: -
V gene: TRBV3-1/TRBV3-2
D gene: -
J gene: TRBJ1-6
CDR3 DNA: TGTGCCAGCAGCCAAGTTGACCGGCCCCTCCACTTT
CDR3 protein: CASSQVDRPLHF

clone size: -
V gene: TRBV7-8
D gene: -
J gene: TRBJ1-3
CDR3 DNA: TGTGCCAGCAGCTTAGAGGGCGGGTCAGTCTCTGGAAACACCATATATTTT
CDR3 protein: CASSLEGGSVSGNTIYF

clone size: -
V gene: TRBV2
D gene: -
J gene: TRBJ1-2
CDR3 DNA: TGTGCCAACCCGGGGCAGTACTATGGCTACACCTTC
CDR3 protein: CANPGQYYGYTF

clone size: -
V gene: TRBV18
D gene: -
J gene: TRBJ1-2
CDR3 DNA: TGTGCCAGCTCACCACAAAGGTTTGACGGAAATAACTATGGCTACACCTTC
CDR3 protein: CASSPQRFDGNNYGYTF